The present T cell receptor (beta chain) was sequenced within a study of regulatory T cells in long-lasting Graves disease. Indicated time point: persistent/refractory GD, antithyroid drugs over 5 years with positive TRAb. Researchers made the TCR library from RNA that was extracted from PBMCs. The authors built TCR beta libraries using iRepertoire HTBI primers and Arm-PCR of CDR3 regions. In the original processing: Identification of gene segments yielded more than 55 TRBV and over 12 TRBJ across samples. TCRdb re-called the multiplex PCR reads with MiXCR, one entry per CDR3 protein. These V and J calls originate from TCRdb's pipeline instead of the authors' own analysis. This sample yields about half a million distinct CDR3 sequences, of which about 22% are seen a single time; under 15% belongs to the top ten. Sequencing used peripheral blood mononuclear cells (PBMCs), obtained when the disease was refractory, from a patient treated with antithyroid drugs. The clonotype comes from a female donor with Graves disease.

The CDR3 is CATGTQGALDEQFF. The CDR3 DNA reads TGTGCCACCGGTACCCAGGGGGCGCTTGATGAGCAGTTCTTC. The rearrangement uses TRBV24-1 and TRBJ2-1; 8 bases fit TRBD1. Germline trimming cut 9 bases from V and 8 bases from J; bases unmatched to any gene: 11. CDR1 KGHDR and CDR2 SFDVKD come from the germline V gene. This CDR3 has 14 residues.